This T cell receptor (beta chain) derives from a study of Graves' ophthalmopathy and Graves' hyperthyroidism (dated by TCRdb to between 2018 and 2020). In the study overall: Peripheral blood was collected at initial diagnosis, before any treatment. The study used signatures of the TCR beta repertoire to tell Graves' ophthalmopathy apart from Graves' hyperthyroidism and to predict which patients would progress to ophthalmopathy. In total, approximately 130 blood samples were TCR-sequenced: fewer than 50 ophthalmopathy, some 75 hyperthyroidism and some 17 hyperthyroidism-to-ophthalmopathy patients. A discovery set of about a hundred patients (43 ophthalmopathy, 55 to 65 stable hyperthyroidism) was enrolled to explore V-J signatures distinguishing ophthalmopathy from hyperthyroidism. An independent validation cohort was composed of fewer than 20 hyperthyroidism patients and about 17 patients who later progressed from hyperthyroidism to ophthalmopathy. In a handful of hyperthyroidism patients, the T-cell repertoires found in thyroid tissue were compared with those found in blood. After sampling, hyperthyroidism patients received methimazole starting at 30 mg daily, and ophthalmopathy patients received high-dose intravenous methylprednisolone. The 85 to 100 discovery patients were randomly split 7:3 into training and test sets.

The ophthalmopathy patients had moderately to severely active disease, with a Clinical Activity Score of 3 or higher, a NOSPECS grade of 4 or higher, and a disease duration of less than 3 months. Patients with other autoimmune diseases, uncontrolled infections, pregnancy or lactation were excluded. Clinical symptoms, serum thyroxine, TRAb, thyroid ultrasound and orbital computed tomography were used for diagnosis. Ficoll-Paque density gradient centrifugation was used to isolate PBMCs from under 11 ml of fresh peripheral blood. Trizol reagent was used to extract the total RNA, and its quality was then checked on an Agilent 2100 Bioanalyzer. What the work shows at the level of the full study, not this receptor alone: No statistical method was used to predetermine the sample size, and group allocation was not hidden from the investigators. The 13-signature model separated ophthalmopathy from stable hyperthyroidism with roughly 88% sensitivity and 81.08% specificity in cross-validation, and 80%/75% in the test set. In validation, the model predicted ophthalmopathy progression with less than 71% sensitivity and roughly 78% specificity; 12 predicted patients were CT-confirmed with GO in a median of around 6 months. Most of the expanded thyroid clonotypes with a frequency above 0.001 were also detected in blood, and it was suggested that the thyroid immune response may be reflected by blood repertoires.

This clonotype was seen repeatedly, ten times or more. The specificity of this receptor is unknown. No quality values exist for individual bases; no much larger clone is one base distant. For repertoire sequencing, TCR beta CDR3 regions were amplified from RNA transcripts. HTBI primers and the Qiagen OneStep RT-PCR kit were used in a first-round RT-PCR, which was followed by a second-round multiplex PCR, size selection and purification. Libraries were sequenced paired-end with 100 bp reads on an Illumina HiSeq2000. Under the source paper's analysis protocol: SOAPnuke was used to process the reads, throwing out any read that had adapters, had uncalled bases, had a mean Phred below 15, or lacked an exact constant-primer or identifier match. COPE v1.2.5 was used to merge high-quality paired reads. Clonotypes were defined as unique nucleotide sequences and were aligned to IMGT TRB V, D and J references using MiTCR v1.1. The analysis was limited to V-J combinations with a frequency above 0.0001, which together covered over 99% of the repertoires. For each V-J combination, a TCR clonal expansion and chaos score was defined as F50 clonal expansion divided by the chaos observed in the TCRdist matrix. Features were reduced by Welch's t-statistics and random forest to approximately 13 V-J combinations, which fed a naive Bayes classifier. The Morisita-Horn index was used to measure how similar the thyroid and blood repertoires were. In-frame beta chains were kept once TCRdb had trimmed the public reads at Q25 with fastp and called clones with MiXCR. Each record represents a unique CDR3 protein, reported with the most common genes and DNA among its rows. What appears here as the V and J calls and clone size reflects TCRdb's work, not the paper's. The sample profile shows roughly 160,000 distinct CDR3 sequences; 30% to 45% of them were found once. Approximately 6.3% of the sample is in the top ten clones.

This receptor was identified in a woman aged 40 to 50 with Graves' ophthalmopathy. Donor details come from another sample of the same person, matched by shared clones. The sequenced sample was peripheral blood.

The nucleotide sequence is TGTGCCAGTAGTAAACAGGGGGCCTACGAGCAGTACTTC. Its translation reads: CASSKQGAYEQYF. The chain is encoded by TRBV19 joined to TRBJ2-7; 8 central bases correspond to TRBD1. The germline V gene (reference sequence) provides CDR1 LNHDA and CDR2 SQIVND. V has 4 bases trimmed and J has 2 bases trimmed; junction bases matching no gene number 1. The CDR3 has 13 amino acids, counting the end cysteine and phenylalanine. Solely the CDR3 DNA is kept, with 39 bases framed from the first base.